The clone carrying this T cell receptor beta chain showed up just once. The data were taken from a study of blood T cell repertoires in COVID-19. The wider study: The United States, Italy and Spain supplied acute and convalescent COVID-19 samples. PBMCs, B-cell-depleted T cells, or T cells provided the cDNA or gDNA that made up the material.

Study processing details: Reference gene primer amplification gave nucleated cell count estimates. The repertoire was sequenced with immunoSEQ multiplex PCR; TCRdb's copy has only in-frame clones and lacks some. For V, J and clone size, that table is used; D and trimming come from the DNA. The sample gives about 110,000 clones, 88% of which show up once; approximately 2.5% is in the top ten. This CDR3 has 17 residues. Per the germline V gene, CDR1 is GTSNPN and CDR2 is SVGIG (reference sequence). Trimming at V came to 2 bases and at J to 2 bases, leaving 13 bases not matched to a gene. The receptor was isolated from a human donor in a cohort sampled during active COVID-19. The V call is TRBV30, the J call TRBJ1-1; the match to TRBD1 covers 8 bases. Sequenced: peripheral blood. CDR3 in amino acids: CAWSREMGRGPNTEAFF. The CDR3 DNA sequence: TGTGCCTGGAGTCGGGAAATGGGCAGGGGGCCTAACACTGAAGCTTTCTTT.